These 10 T cell receptor beta chains were all obtained from the same sample, sequenced in a study of early stage breast cancer tumors. Clones were sequenced by immunoSEQ multiplex PCR, and TCRdb holds only the in-frame ones, with some missing. The sample comprises some 75,000 clones, 65% to 85% of which are singletons, and roughly 3.2% rests with the top ten. The sequenced sample consisted of blood. These receptors originate from a person aged 55 to 70 with breast cancer.

This clone was detected once. J is TRBJ2-7 and V is TRBV7-8, with D possibly being TRBD1 (6 bases). The CDR3 covers 14 residues. Germline CDR1 SGHVS, CDR2 FQNEAQ. V gave up 5 bases and J gave up 6 bases, with 17 bases separating them. The CDR3 DNA is TGTGCCAGCAGCCCAGTAGTCCGAGGGGGCGAGCAGTACTTC. Residues: CASSPVVRGGEQYF.

This chain uses TRBV10-3 with TRBJ2-5; D may be TRBD2 (5 bases). The CDR3 loop spans 14 amino acids. Germline loops: CDR1 ENHRY, CDR2 SYGVKD. Trimming removed 4 bases from V and 1 base from J, with 10 bases in between. Written as DNA, the CDR3 is TGTGCCATCAGTGGGGCTCGGGGCCAAGAGACCCAGTACTTC. Translating gives CAISGARGQETQYF.

The chain recombines TRBV7-6 with TRBJ2-3; D is unclear. Germline V gene lookup returns CDR1 SGHVS and CDR2 FNYEAQ. The germline V and J ends were trimmed by 0 bases and 4 bases, with 5 bases remaining between them. This CDR3 spans 13 amino acids. DNA for the CDR3: TGTGCCAGCAGCTTAGCGCTCCCAGATACGCAGTATTTT. It codes for CASSLALPDTQYF.

V is TRBV7-3 and J is TRBJ2-5; 7 bases fit TRBD2. The CDR3 has 16 amino acids. The V gene's germline CDR1 is SGHTA and CDR2 FQGTGA. V lost 4 bases to trimming and J lost 4 bases; unmatched junction nucleotides: 12. This chain's CDR3 is CASSSRGSSSPETQYF. CDR3 DNA sequence: TGTGCCAGCAGCTCCCGCGGGAGCTCTTCCCCAGAGACCCAGTACTTC.

This chain joins TRBV5-1 and TRBJ2-1; 8 nucleotides agree with TRBD1. There are 18 residues in the CDR3. The trim removed 0 bases at V and 0 bases at J, leaving 8 bases unmatched. Germline loops: CDR1 SGHRS, CDR2 YFSETQ. CDR3 sequence reads: CASSLVSGGPGSYNEQFF. In DNA form, the CDR3 reads TGCGCCAGCAGCTTGGTGTCAGGGGGCCCTGGCTCCTACAATGAGCAGTTCTTC.

This chain connects TRBV4-1 to TRBJ2-7; 9 nucleotides align to TRBD1. Germline values: CDR1 MGHRA, CDR2 YSYEKL. J was trimmed by 4 bases and V by 0 bases; bases with no gene match: 7. This CDR3 contains 16 residues. CDR3: CASSQEPPGQGYEQYF. DNA for the CDR3: TGCGCCAGCAGCCAAGAACCCCCCGGACAGGGGTACGAGCAGTACTTC.

This rearrangement joins TRBV6-1 to TRBJ1-1, with 9 bases fitting TRBD1. The CDR3 is made up of 15 amino acids. Unmatched junction bases numbered 4, after V lost 5 bases and J lost 0 bases. CDR1 is MNHNS and CDR2 is SASEGT in the germline V gene. In DNA, the CDR3 is TGTGCCAGCAGTCCCGGGGACAGGGTGAACACTGAAGCTTTCTTT. This translates into CASSPGDRVNTEAFF.

The chain couples TRBV18 to TRBJ1-4; no clear D gene. The CDR3 loop spans 13 amino acids. Germline CDR1 is KGHSH and CDR2 is LQKENI. V was cut by 10 bases and J by 0 bases, with 9 bases left in between. The CDR3 DNA is TGTGCCACCTCTCCAGCAACTAATGAAAAACTGTTTTTT. Encoded protein: CATSPATNEKLFF.

The V call is TRBV6-1, the J call TRBJ1-5, with no clear D. The CDR3 consists of 14 residues. Germline CDR1 MNHNS, CDR2 SASEGT. The ends were cut back, 7 bases at V and 2 bases at J, with 12 bases in the middle. The CDR3, as DNA: TGTGCCAGCACTTTAGACACGGGCAATCAGCCCCAGCATTTT. Encoded protein: CASTLDTGNQPQHF.

V and J are TRBV4-1 and TRBJ1-1; D is ambiguous. The ends were cut back, 8 bases at V and 6 bases at J, with 16 bases in the middle. Germline V gene lookup returns CDR1 MGHRA and CDR2 YSYEKL. This CDR3 contains 13 residues. CDR3 residues: CASSLVLEAEAFF. In nucleotides, the CDR3 is TGCGCCAGCTCCCTCGTTCTTGAGGCTGAAGCTTTCTTT.